The 2 T cell receptor beta chains reported below all come from one sample, sequenced in a study of blood T cell repertoires in COVID-19. The protocol was immunoSEQ multiplex PCR, while the TCRdb copy is restricted to in-frame clones and leaves out a portion. The sample yields 42,000 or so clones, about 88% seen once. What was sequenced was peripheral blood. These receptor sequences come from a human donor in a cohort sampled during active COVID-19.

V gene TRBV4-1 combines with J gene TRBJ1-1; D uncertain. This CDR3 spans 14 amino acids. From germline, CDR1 is MGHRA and CDR2 YSYEKL. V was shortened by 5 bases and J by 0 bases, with 10 bases between the two germline ends. The CDR3 spells CASSSHTMNTEAFF. The CDR3 DNA sequence: TGCGCCAGCAGCTCACACACAATGAACACTGAAGCTTTCTTT.

The chain recombines TRBV7-9 with TRBJ2-7; 9 bases are a match to TRBD1. Trimming removed 4 bases from V and 4 bases from J; junction bases left unmatched: 5. This CDR3 comprises 14 residues. Germline CDR1 SEHNR, CDR2 FQNEAQ (reference sequence). For the CDR3, the DNA is TGTGCCAGCAGCTCGCCGGGACAGGGTTACGAGCAGTACTTC. Translated: CASSSPGQGYEQYF. Filled out from reference TRBV7-9 and TRBJ2-7, the complete variable domain reads DTGVSQNPRHKITKRGQNVTFRCDPISEHNRLYWYRQTLGQGPEFLTYFQNEAQLEKSRLLSDRFSAERPKGSFSTLEIQRTEQGDSAMYLCASSSPGQGYEQYFGPGTRLTVT.